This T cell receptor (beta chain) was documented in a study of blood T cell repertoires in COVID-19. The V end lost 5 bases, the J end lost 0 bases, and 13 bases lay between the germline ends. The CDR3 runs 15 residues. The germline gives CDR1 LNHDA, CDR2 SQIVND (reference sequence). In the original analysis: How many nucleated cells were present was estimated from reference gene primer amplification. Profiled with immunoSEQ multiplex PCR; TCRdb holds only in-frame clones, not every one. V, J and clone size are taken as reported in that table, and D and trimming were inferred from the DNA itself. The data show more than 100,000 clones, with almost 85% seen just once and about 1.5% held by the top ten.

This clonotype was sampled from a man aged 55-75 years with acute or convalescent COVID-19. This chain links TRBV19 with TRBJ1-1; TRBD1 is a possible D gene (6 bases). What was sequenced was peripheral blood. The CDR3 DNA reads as TGTGCCAGTAGTTTCGAGGGACACCTGAACACTGAAGCTTTCTTT. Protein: CASSFEGHLNTEAFF.